Below, one TCR beta chain is given with its context. The antigen is not known. The sample is drawn from a study of T cells in localized non-small cell lung cancer. Study-level findings and limits: One tumor region alone was sequenced, and heterogeneity therefore remains possible.

TCRdb's table, derived via immunoSEQ multiplex PCR, lists solely in-frame clones and lacks some. The sample carries more than 25,000 clones, 80% to 90% recorded once. Germline V CDR1 and CDR2: SEHNR, FQNEAQ (reference sequence). The CDR3 totals 16 residues. Trimming removed 4 bases from V and 4 bases from J; junction bases left unmatched: 10. This sample comprised peripheral blood, obtained before any cancer treatment. The sequence was obtained from a woman aged 40 to 75 with stage I lung adenocarcinoma. This sequence joins TRBV7-9 and TRBJ1-2; 9 nucleotides line up with TRBD1. As DNA, the CDR3 is TGTGCCAGCAGCTCGAACCCGGGACAGGGTACCTATGGCTACACCTTC. This translates into CASSSNPGQGTYGYTF. Full variable domain (missing parts from reference TRBV7-9 and TRBJ1-2): DTGVSQNPRHKITKRGQNVTFRCDPISEHNRLYWYRQTLGQGPEFLTYFQNEAQLEKSRLLSDRFSAERPKGSFSTLEIQRTEQGDSAMYLCASSSNPGQGTYGYTFGSGTRLTVV.